Listed here are 5 T cell receptor beta chains from one sample, sequenced in a study of Graves' ophthalmopathy and Graves' hyperthyroidism. Researchers took RNA transcripts and amplified TCR beta CDR3 regions from them. In the first round, RT-PCR was carried out with HTBI primers, and a multiplex PCR formed the second round. TCRdb re-derived calls from the multiplex PCR reads in MiXCR, one entry per CDR3 protein. In the table there are about 740,000 distinct CDR3 sequences, 35% to 50% of which are singletons. What was sequenced was peripheral blood. Receptor source: an adult man with Graves' ophthalmopathy.

The chain has TRBV25-1 and TRBJ2-6; perhaps TRBD2 as D (5 bases). The V and J ends lost 6 bases and 0 bases respectively, with 21 bases between them. Germline-derived CDR1 and CDR2 are MGHDK and SYGVNS. This CDR3 spans 19 amino acids. This CDR3 is CASSDGFGGIYSGANVLTF. The CDR3 DNA reads as TGTGCCAGCAGCGACGGGTTTGGAGGAATCTACTCTGGGGCCAACGTCCTGACTTTC.

The sample holds one count of this clonotype. The chain uses TRBV30 and TRBJ1-1; TRBD1 might be the D (5 bases). This CDR3 region has 13 residues. Germline CDR1 and CDR2: GTSNPN and SVGIG (reference sequence). The ends were cut back, 2 bases at V and 7 bases at J, with 14 bases in the middle. The chain's CDR3 is CAWSTGGASEAFF. The CDR3 region has the DNA TGTGCCTGGAGTACCGGAGGGGCAAGTGAAGCTTTCTTT.

The chain recombines TRBV29-1 with TRBJ2-7; tentative D call: TRBD1 (6 bases). Germline lookup yields CDR1 SQVTM and CDR2 ANQGSEA. The CDR3 consists of 13 residues. The CDR3 protein is CSAPGTNVYEQYF. CDR3 in DNA: TGCAGTGCTCCCGGGACAAATGTCTACGAGCAGTACTTC.

J is TRBJ1-4 and V is TRBV28; D is unclear. V lost 5 bases and J lost 13, with 11 bases in between. Germline V gene sequence: CDR1 MDHEN, CDR2 SYDVKM. The CDR3 length is 11 residues. The CDR3 loop is CASSRRQGLFF. CDR3 DNA sequence: TGTGCCAGCAGTCGCCGACAAGGACTGTTTTTT.

As to this clonotype: The junction differs from germline at one of its ends, possibly a read error. The chain couples TRBV20-1 to TRBJ1-2, with D perhaps matching TRBD1 (6 bases). CDR1 and CDR2 (germline): DFQATT, SNEGSKA (reference sequence). This CDR3 is built from 18 residues. CDR3: CNALLPSGGSLGARSYTF. The DNA of the CDR3 is TGCAATGCTCTTCTTCCATCGGGGGGCAGCTTAGGGGCCCGTAGCTACACCTTC.